This TCR beta chain originates from a study of identical twins. Study-wide findings and caveats: Insertions ran lower in abundant cord blood beta clonotypes, though not in memory repertoires. Twin-shared out-of-frame alpha sequences were enriched for low generation probability.

This CDR3 is 16 amino acids long. CDR1 and CDR2 (germline): SGDLS, YYNGEE. V was cut by 1 base and J by 5 bases, with 17 bases left in between. A note on this clonotype: What it recognizes is unknown.

TCRdb used MiXCR to reprocess the 5' RACE reads, holding one entry per CDR3 protein. This table has about 240,000 distinct CDR3 sequences, about an eighth appearing once. These data were also reused for a study on yellow fever vaccine responses in identical twins.

This clonotype originated in a woman aged 18-29 years in good health. What was sequenced was memory (CD45RO+) T cells sorted from blood. This chain uses TRBV9 with TRBJ2-3, with D unresolved. The DNA for the CDR3 is TGTGCCAGCAGCGTACCCGAACGACTGGACGGAGATACGCAGTATTTT. It translates to CASSVPERLDGDTQYF.